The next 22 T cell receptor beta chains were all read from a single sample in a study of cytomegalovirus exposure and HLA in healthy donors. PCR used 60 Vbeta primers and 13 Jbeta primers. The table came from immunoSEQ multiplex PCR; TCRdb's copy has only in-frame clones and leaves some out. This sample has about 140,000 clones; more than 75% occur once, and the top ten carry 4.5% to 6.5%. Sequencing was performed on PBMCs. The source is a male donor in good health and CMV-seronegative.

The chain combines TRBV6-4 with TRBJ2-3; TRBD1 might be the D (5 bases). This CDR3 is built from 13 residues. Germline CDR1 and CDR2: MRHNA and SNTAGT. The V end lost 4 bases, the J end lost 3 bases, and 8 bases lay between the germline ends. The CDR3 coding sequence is TGTGCCAGCAGTGTTCGACAGACAGATACGCAGTATTTT. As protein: CASSVRQTDTQYF.

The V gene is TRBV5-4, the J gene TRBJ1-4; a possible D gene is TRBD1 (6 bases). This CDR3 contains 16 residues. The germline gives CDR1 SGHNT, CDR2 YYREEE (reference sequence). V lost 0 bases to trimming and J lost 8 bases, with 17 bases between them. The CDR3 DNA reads TGTGCCAGCAGCTTGGGTGTGGGTGGGGGCCAGGAAAAACTGTTTTTT. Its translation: CASSLGVGGGQEKLFF. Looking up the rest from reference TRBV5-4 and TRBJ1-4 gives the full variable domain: ETGVTQSPTHLIKTRGQQVTLRCSSQSGHNTVSWYQQALGQGPQFIFQYYREEENGRGNFPPRFSGLQFPNYSSELNVNALELDDSALYLCASSLGVGGGQEKLFFGSGTQLSVL.

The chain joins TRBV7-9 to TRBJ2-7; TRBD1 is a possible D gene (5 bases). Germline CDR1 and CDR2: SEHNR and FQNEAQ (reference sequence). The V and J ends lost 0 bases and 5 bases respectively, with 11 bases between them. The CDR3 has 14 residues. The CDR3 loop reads CASSLAWQGNEQYF. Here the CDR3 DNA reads TGTGCCAGCAGCTTAGCGTGGCAGGGAAACGAGCAGTACTTC.

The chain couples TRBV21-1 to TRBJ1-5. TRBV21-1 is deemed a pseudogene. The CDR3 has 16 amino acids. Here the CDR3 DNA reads TGTGCCAGCAGCACCACCCTTCAACGCGGCAATCAGCCCCAGCATTTT. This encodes CASSTTLQRGNQPQHF.

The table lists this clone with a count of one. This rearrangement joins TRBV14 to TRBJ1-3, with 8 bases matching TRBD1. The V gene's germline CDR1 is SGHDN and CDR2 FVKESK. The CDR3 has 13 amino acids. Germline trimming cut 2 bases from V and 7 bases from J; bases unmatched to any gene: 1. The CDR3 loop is CASSQRQGNTIYF. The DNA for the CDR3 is TGTGCCAGCAGCCAACGACAGGGGAACACCATATATTTT.

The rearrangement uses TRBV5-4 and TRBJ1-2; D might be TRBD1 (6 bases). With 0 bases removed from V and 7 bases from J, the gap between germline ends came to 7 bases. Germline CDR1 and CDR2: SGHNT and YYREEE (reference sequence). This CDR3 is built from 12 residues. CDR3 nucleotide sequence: TGTGCCAGCAGCTTGGAAGGGGGTGGCTACACCTTC. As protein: CASSLEGGGYTF.

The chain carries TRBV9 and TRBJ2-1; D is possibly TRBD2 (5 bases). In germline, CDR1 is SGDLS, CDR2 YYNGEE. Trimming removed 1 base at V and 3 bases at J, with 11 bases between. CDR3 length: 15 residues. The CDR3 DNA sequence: TGTGCCAGCAGCGTATCCGCCGGGGTCTACAATGAGCAGTTCTTC. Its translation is CASSVSAGVYNEQFF.

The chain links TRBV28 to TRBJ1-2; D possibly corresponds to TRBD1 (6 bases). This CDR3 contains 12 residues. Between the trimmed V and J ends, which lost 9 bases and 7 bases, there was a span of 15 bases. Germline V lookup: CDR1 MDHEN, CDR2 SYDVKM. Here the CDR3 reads CASREGVRGYTF. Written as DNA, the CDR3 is TGTGCCAGTAGGGAGGGGGTTCGTGGCTACACCTTC.

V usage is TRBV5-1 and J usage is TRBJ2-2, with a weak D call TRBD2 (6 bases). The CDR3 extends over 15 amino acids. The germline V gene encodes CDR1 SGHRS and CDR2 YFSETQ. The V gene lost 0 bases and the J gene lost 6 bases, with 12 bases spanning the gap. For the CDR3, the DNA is TGCGCCAGCAGCTTGGGGAGGGGTAACGCCGGGGAGCTGTTTTTT. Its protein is CASSLGRGNAGELFF.

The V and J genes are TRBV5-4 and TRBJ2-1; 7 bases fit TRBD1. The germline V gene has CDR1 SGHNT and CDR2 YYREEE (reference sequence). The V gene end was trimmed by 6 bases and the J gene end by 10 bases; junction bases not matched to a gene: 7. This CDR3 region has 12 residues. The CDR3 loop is CASNLQGLEQFF. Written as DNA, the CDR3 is TGTGCCAGCAACCTACAGGGGTTGGAGCAGTTCTTC. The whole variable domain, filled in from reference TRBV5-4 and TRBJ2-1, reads ETGVTQSPTHLIKTRGQQVTLRCSSQSGHNTVSWYQQALGQGPQFIFQYYREEENGRGNFPPRFSGLQFPNYSSELNVNALELDDSALYLCASNLQGLEQFFGPGTRLTVL.

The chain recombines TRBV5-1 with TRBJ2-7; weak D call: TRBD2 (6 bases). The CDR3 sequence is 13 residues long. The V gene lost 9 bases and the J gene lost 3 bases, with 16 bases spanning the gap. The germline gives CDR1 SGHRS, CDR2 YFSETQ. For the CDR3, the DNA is TGCGCCACCTCACCGGGAGAAGGCTACGAGCAGTACTTC. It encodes CATSPGEGYEQYF.

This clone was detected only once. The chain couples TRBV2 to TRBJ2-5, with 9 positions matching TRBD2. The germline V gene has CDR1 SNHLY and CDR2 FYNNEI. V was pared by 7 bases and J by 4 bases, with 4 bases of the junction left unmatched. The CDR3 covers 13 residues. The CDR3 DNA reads TGTGCCAGCAACCCGGGACTAGCAGAGACCCAGTACTTC. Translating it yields CASNPGLAETQYF.

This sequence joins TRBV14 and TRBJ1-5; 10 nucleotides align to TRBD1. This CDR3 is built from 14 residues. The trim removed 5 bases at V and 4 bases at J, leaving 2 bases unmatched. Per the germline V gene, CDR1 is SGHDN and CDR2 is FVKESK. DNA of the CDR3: TGTGCCAGCAGCGGGACAGGGGCAAATCAGCCCCAGCATTTT. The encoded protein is CASSGTGANQPQHF.

CDR3 in amino acids: CASSSLDRAIAGELFF. The CDR3 region has the DNA TGTGCCAGCAGCTCTCTCGACAGGGCCATCGCCGGGGAGCTGTTTTTT. The V and J genes are TRBV5-5 and TRBJ2-2, with 7 bases identical to TRBD1. Losses at the gene ends were 3 bases for V and 6 bases for J; bases not matched to a gene: 11. Germline V gene sequence: CDR1 SGHKS, CDR2 YYEKEE (reference sequence). This CDR3 spans 16 amino acids. The entire variable domain, with the rest obtained from reference TRBV5-5 and TRBJ2-2, is as follows: DAGVTQSPTHLIKTRGQQVTLRCSPISGHKSVSWYQQVLGQGPQFIFQYYEKEERGRGNFPDRFSARQFPNYSSELNVNALLLGDSALYLCASSSLDRAIAGELFFGEGSRLTVL.

CDR3 amino acids: CASFERARATDTQYF. The CDR3 DNA reads as TGTGCCAGTTTTGAGCGAGCCAGGGCCACAGATACGCAGTATTTT. The V call is TRBV7-8, the J call TRBJ2-3, with D possibly TRBD1 on 5 matching bases. Deletions cut 9 bases from V and 2 bases from J, with 18 bases between. The CDR3 sequence is 15 residues long. Germline V gene data show CDR1 as SGHVS and CDR2 as FQNEAQ. The full variable domain, with the rest looked up from reference TRBV7-8 and TRBJ2-3, is GAGVSQSPRYKVAKRGQDVALRCDPISGHVSLFWYQQALGQGPEFLTYFQNEAQLDKSGLPSDRFFAERPEGSVSTLKIQRTQQEDSAVYLCASFERARATDTQYFGPGTRLTVL.

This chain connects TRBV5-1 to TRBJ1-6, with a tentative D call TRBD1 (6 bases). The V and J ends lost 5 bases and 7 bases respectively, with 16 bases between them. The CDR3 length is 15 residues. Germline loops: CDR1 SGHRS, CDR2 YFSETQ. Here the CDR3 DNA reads TGCGCCAGCAGAACAACAGGGAGCCCCAATTCACCCCTCCACTTT. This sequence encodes CASRTTGSPNSPLHF.

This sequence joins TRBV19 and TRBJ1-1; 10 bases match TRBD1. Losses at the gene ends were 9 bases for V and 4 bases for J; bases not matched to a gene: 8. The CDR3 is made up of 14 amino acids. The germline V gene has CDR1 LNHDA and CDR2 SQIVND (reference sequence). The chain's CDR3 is CASHDRGRVTEAFF. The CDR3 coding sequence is TGTGCCAGCCATGACAGGGGGCGCGTCACTGAAGCTTTCTTT.

As DNA, the CDR3 is TGTGCCGGACGGGGGGGGCCGGTCACCGGGGAGCTGTTTTTT. Protein: CAGRGGPVTGELFF. The rearrangement joins TRBV6-4 to TRBJ2-2, with TRBD2 matching 8 bases. This CDR3 contains 14 residues. V lost 11 bases, J lost 4 bases, and 9 bases stayed unmatched. Germline V gene sequence: CDR1 MRHNA, CDR2 SNTAGT.

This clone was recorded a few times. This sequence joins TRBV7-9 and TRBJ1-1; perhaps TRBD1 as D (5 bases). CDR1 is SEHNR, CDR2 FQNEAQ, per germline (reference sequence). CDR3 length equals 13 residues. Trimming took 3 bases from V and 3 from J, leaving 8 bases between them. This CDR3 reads CASSFSGYTEAFF. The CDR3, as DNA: TGTGCCAGCAGCTTCTCAGGGTACACTGAAGCTTTCTTT.

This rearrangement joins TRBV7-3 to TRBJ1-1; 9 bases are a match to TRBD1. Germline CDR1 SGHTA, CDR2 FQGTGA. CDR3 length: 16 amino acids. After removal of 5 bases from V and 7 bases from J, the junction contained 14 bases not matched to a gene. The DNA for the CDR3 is TGTGCCAGCAGCCCAGCGCGGGACAGGGAAAAACATGAAGCTTTCTTT. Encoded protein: CASSPARDREKHEAFF. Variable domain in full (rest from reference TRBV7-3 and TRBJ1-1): GAGVSQTPSNKVTEKGKYVELRCDPISGHTALYWYRQSLGQGPEFLIYFQGTGAADDSGLPNDRFFAVRPEGSVSTLKIQRTERGDSAVYLCASSPARDREKHEAFFGQGTRLTVV.

The CDR3 nucleotides are TGTGCCTGGAGTACAGGGGCCAACGTCCTGACTTTC. It specifies CAWSTGANVLTF. This chain connects TRBV30 to TRBJ2-6; D unclear. The CDR3 runs to 12 residues. V shed 2 bases and J shed 4 bases, with 3 bases lying between them. CDR1 is GTSNPN, CDR2 SVGIG, per germline (reference sequence).

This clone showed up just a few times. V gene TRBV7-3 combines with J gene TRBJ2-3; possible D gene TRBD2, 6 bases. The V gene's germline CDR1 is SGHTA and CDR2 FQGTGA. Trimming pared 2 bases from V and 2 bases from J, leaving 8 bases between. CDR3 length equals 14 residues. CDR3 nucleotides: TGTGCCAGCAGCTTACGGGGGACCACAGATACGCAGTATTTT. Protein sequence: CASSLRGTTDTQYF.